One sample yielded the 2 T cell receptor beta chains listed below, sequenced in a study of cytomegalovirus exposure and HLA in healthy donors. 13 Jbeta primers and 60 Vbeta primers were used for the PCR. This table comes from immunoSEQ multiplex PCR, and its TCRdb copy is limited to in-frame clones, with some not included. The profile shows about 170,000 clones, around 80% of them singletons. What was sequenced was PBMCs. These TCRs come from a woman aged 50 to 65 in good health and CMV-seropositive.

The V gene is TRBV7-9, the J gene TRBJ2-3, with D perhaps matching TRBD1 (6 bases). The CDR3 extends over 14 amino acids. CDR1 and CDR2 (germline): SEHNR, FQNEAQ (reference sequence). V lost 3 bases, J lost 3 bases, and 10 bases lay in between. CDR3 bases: TGTGCCAGCAGCTTGGGGGCTCAGACAGATACGCAGTATTTT. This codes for CASSLGAQTDTQYF.

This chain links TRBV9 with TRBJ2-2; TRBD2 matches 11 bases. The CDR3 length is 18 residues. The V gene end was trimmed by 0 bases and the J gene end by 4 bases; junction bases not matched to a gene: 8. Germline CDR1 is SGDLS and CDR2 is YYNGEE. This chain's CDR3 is CASSVAIAGGLVTGELFF. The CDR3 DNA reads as TGTGCCAGCAGCGTAGCAATAGCGGGGGGGCTCGTCACCGGGGAGCTGTTTTTT.